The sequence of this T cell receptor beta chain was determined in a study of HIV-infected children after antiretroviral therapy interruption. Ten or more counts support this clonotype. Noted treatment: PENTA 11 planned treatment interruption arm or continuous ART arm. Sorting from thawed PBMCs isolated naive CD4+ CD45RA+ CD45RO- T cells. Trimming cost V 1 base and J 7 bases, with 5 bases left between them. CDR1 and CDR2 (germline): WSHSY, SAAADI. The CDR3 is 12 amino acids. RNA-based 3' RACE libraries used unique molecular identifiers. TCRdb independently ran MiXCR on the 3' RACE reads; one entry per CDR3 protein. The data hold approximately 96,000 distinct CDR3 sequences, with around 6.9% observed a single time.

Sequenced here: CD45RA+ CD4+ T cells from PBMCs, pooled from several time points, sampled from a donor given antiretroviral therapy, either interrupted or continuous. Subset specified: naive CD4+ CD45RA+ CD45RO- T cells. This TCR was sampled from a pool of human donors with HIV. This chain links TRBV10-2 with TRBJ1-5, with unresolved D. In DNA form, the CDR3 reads TGCGCCAGCAGTGAGTGGCTGCAGCCCCAGCATTTT. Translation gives CASSEWLQPQHF.